These 9 T cell receptor beta chains came from one sample sequenced in a study of PD-1 blockade in classical Hodgkin lymphoma (dated by TCRdb to the early 2020s). This specimen's time point label, interpreted: cycle 1 day 1 (C1D1), immediately before nivolumab initiation. Relapse after autologous stem cell transplantation had occurred in all trial patients, and cohorts A, B and C were distinguished by prior brentuximab vedotin exposure. The library was produced with the immunoSEQ multiplex PCR assay. Imported from immuneACCESS, the table was reduced by TCRdb to in-frame sequences with V and J called. These copies leave out some clones; in studies compared against another copy, an unresolved V gene accounts for under half, and the cause of the remainder is not known. The sample has some 25,000 clones on record, 60% to 80% of them singletons. 6.5% to 7% of the sample is held by the ten biggest clonotypes.

The material sequenced was peripheral blood mononuclear cells (PBMCs), taken at baseline. These receptors came from a human donor with classical Hodgkin lymphoma.

The gene calls are TRBV29-1 and TRBJ2-3; perhaps TRBD2 as D (5 bases). This CDR3 has 13 amino acids. With 3 bases removed from V and 4 bases from J, the gap between germline ends came to 11 bases. Germline V gives CDR1 SQVTM, CDR2 ANQGSEA. CDR3 protein: CSVDGVGSDTQYF. Here the CDR3 DNA reads TGCAGCGTTGACGGGGTAGGGTCAGATACGCAGTATTTT.

The chain is built from TRBV2 and TRBJ1-6; 7 bases align to TRBD1. Trimming at V came to 6 bases and at J to 3 bases, leaving 8 bases not matched to a gene. The CDR3 runs to 16 residues. Germline assignment: CDR1 SNHLY and CDR2 FYNNEI. The CDR3 here is CASRNRGTFYNSPLHF. The CDR3 DNA sequence: TGTGCCAGCAGGAACAGGGGTACATTCTATAATTCACCCCTCCACTTT. The variable domain in full, completed from reference TRBV2 and TRBJ1-6, reads EPEVTQTPSHQVTQMGQEVILRCVPISNHLYFYWYRQILGQKVEFLVSFYNNEISEKSEIFDDQFSVERPDGSNFTLKIRSTKLEDSAMYFCASRNRGTFYNSPLHFGNGTRLTVT.

The J gene is TRBJ2-7, the V gene TRBV4-2, with 9 nucleotides matching TRBD1. The germline V gene has CDR1 LGHNA and CDR2 YNFKEQ. V dropped 5 bases and J dropped 3; count of bases not matched to a gene: 5. CDR3 length equals 14 residues. CDR3 protein: CASSLGQGGYEQYF. The CDR3, as DNA: TGTGCCAGCAGCTTGGGACAGGGTGGCTACGAGCAGTACTTC.

The chain recombines TRBV6-5 with TRBJ1-1; D may be TRBD1 (6 bases). The CDR3 runs to 15 residues. V lost 5 bases and J 0 bases, leaving 13 bases between the germline ends. CDR1 and CDR2 from the germline V gene are MNHEY and SVGAGI. Here the CDR3 reads CASSRHTGLNTEAFF. The CDR3 region has the DNA TGTGCCAGCAGTCGCCATACAGGGCTGAACACTGAAGCTTTCTTT.

This chain uses TRBV28 with TRBJ1-3; no firm D call. The CDR3 consists of 14 residues. V lost 1 base and J lost 2, with 6 bases in between. Looked up from germline, CDR1 is MDHEN and CDR2 is SYDVKM. This CDR3 reads CASSLSGAGNTIYF. Here the CDR3 DNA reads TGTGCCAGCAGTTTATCTGGGGCTGGAAACACCATATATTTT.

V gene TRBV4-2 combines with J gene TRBJ1-3; 10 bases match TRBD1. CDR3 length: 16 residues. CDR1 LGHNA and CDR2 YNFKEQ come from the germline V gene. V was pared by 2 bases and J by 7 bases, with 8 bases of the junction left unmatched. The CDR3 nucleotides are TGTGCCAGCAGCCAATTACGGACAGGGGGTGTGAACACCATATATTTT. Translation: CASSQLRTGGVNTIYF.

V and J are TRBV15 and TRBJ1-5, with D hard to call. V was clipped by 0 bases and J by 5 bases, with 11 bases between them. Germline V lookup: CDR1 LNHNV, CDR2 YYDKDF (reference sequence). The CDR3 has 15 residues. CDR3 residues: CATSRDRRRDQPQHF. CDR3 DNA: TGTGCCACCAGCAGAGATCGAAGAAGGGATCAGCCCCAGCATTTT.

Notes on this clone: At one end, the junction sequence differs from germline, possibly due to a read error. The chain uses TRBV7-7 and TRBJ1-4, with TRBD1 identical over 11 bases. The V gene's germline CDR1 is SSHAT and CDR2 FNYEAQ (reference sequence). The CDR3 runs to 17 residues. CDR3 amino acids: CASSLAGQGARDEKLFF. The CDR3 DNA reads as TGTGCTAGCAGCTTAGCCGGACAGGGGGCCCGTGATGAAAAACTGTTTTTT.

V gene TRBV23-1 combines with J gene TRBJ2-7, with TRBD1 identical over 11 bases. TRBV23-1 carries the ORF label, with uncertain function. V lost 1 base and J lost 0; bases outside the gene matches: 17. The CDR3 extends over 21 amino acids. The CDR3: CASSQLIFRNIGTGGSYEQYF. In nucleotides, the CDR3 is TGCGCCAGCAGTCAATTGATATTCCGAAATATCGGGACAGGGGGCTCCTACGAGCAGTACTTC.